Below, 29 T cell receptor beta chains from the same sample are listed, as sequenced in a study of OX40 agonist ivuxolimab in advanced cancers. Profiled with immunoSEQ multiplex PCR; TCRdb holds only in-frame clones, not every one. The table lists roughly 70,000 clones, 84% of them singletons. This specimen consisted of CD4+ or CD8+ T cells sorted from blood, obtained in a trial of the OX40 agonist ivuxolimab. The receptor set was obtained from an adult with an advanced solid tumor such as melanoma, head and neck, liver or kidney cancer.

The chain links TRBV18 to TRBJ2-1; 7 positions match TRBD1. Germline values: CDR1 KGHSH, CDR2 LQKENI. The V segment lost 4 bases and the J segment 2 bases; nucleotides outside the gene matches: 11. The CDR3 is 17 amino acids. In nucleotides, the CDR3 is TGTGCCAGCTCACATTACAGGGGCTCTAGGGCCTACAATGAGCAGTTCTTC. Protein sequence: CASSHYRGSRAYNEQFF. The full variable domain, its missing parts supplied by reference TRBV18 and TRBJ2-1, is NAGVMQNPRHLVRRRGQEARLRCSPMKGHSHVYWYRQLPEEGLKFMVYLQKENIIDESGMPKERFSAEFPKEGPSILRIQQVVRGDSAAYFCASSHYRGSRAYNEQFFGPGTRLTVL.

The chain carries TRBV7-2 and TRBJ2-5; TRBD2 agrees at 13 bases. The CDR3 is 16 amino acids. The V gene's germline CDR1 is SGHTA and CDR2 FQGNSA. Unmatched junction bases numbered 7, after V lost 3 bases and J lost 6 bases. In nucleotides, the CDR3 is TGTGCCAGCAGCTTCACTAGCGGGGGGGTGTTGAAGACCCAGTACTTC. Protein sequence: CASSFTSGGVLKTQYF.

This chain uses TRBV6-7 with TRBJ1-1, with D possibly TRBD1 on 5 matching bases. Being an ORF, TRBV6-7 has a function that is uncertain. The CDR3 runs to 15 residues. Trimming stripped 0 bases from V and 1 base from J, with 9 bases between. Here the CDR3 DNA reads TGTGCCAGCAGTTACTCGAGACAGTCGAACACTGAAGCTTTCTTT. It codes for CASSYSRQSNTEAFF.

This chain connects TRBV5-1 to TRBJ1-1, with TRBD1 identical over 9 bases. The CDR3 sequence is 14 residues long. CDR1 is SGHRS and CDR2 is YFSETQ in the germline V gene. The V and J ends lost 4 bases and 5 bases, in that order; junction bases with no gene match: 6. The CDR3 sequence: CASSQGQGMTEAFF. In DNA, the CDR3 is TGCGCCAGCAGCCAAGGACAGGGGATGACTGAAGCTTTCTTT.

V gene TRBV7-9 combines with J gene TRBJ1-6, with TRBD1 matching 7 bases. J lost 9 bases, V lost 2 bases, and 4 bases had no gene match. The CDR3 runs 14 residues. Per germline, CDR1 SEHNR and CDR2 FQNEAQ (reference sequence). The CDR3 region is CASSLTGAGSPLHF. CDR3 nucleotides: TGTGCCAGCAGCTTAACAGGGGCGGGTTCACCCCTCCACTTT. The full variable domain, its missing parts supplied by reference TRBV7-9 and TRBJ1-6, is DTGVSQNPRHKITKRGQNVTFRCDPISEHNRLYWYRQTLGQGPEFLTYFQNEAQLEKSRLLSDRFSAERPKGSFSTLEIQRTEQGDSAMYLCASSLTGAGSPLHFGNGTRLTVT.

The chain is built from TRBV9 and TRBJ2-2, with D possibly matching TRBD2 (5 bases). Trimming took 0 bases from V and 3 from J, leaving 9 bases between them. Looked up from germline, CDR1 is SGDLS and CDR2 is YYNGEE. This CDR3 comprises 15 residues. CDR3 residues: CASSVDPDYTGELFF. The CDR3 coding sequence is TGTGCCAGCAGCGTAGACCCGGACTACACCGGGGAGCTGTTTTTT.

The chain is built from TRBV28 and TRBJ2-3, with 8 bases fitting TRBD1. J gave up 2 bases and V 7 bases, and 11 bases lay outside the gene matches. The CDR3 runs 16 residues. Looked up from germline, CDR1 is MDHEN and CDR2 is SYDVKM. The CDR3 sequence: CASTSQGARNTDTQYF. In DNA form, the CDR3 reads TGTGCCAGCACCAGCCAGGGGGCGAGGAACACAGATACGCAGTATTTT.

This chain uses TRBV7-9 with TRBJ1-2; 10 positions agree with TRBD1. J lost 8 bases, V lost 5 bases, and 11 bases had no gene match. This CDR3 has 15 residues. Germline CDR1 SEHNR, CDR2 FQNEAQ (reference sequence). The CDR3 DNA reads TGTGCCAGCAGCCTCGCTAGGGACAGGGGATCCGGCTACACCTTC. The encoded protein is CASSLARDRGSGYTF.

The chain is built from TRBV7-2 and TRBJ1-3, with a weak D call TRBD1 (5 bases). Germline lookup yields CDR1 SGHTA and CDR2 FQGNSA. CDR3 length equals 14 residues. Trimming pared 5 bases from V and 0 bases from J, leaving 8 bases between. CDR3 region: CASSQTVSGNTIYF. The CDR3 DNA reads as TGTGCCAGCAGCCAGACAGTCTCTGGAAACACCATATATTTT.

This clone was detected once. The V and J genes are TRBV2 and TRBJ1-2, with D maybe TRBD1 (5 bases). Germline V gene data show CDR1 as SNHLY and CDR2 as FYNNEI. The CDR3 loop spans 15 amino acids. Trimming stripped 3 bases from V and 6 bases from J, with 17 bases between. The CDR3 sequence is CASSEGGMGIDGYTF. The DNA for the CDR3 is TGTGCCAGCAGTGAGGGGGGGATGGGAATTGATGGCTACACCTTC.

The chain links TRBV25-1 to TRBJ2-7; 11 nucleotides line up with TRBD2. Per germline, CDR1 MGHDK and CDR2 SYGVNS. The CDR3 consists of 15 residues. V shed 3 bases, J shed 3 bases, and the junction held 4 bases outside the gene matches. The DNA of the CDR3 is TGTGCCAGCAGTGATGGAGGACTAGCGGGCTACGAGCAGTACTTC. It encodes CASSDGGLAGYEQYF.

This rearrangement joins TRBV6-6 to TRBJ2-5; 10 bases agree with TRBD1. The tail of the sequence fits TRBJ2-7 better, so the J call may be wrong. This CDR3 is built from 14 residues. In germline, CDR1 is MNHNY, CDR2 SVGAGI (reference sequence). The chain's CDR3 is CASSTRDRGHEQYF. The CDR3, as DNA: TGTGCCAGCAGCACCCGGGACAGGGGTCACGAGCAGTACTTC.

The J gene is TRBJ2-7, the V gene TRBV28; weak D call: TRBD1 (6 bases). Germline-derived CDR1 and CDR2 are MDHEN and SYDVKM. The CDR3 spans 14 residues. V was cut by 6 bases and J by 3 bases, with 15 bases left in between. CDR3 nucleotide sequence: TGTGCCAGCAGCCGAGGGGGTCCTAACTACGAGCAGTACTTC. Its translation: CASSRGGPNYEQYF.

This clone was counted a few times. This chain links TRBV9 with TRBJ1-5; a weak D match, TRBD1 (5 bases). The length of the CDR3 is 15 residues. Germline assignment: CDR1 SGDLS and CDR2 YYNGEE. Trimming removed 6 bases from V and 3 bases from J, with 16 bases in between. The CDR3 region is CASNLEGLSNQPQHF. CDR3 in DNA: TGTGCCAGCAATCTGGAGGGGTTGTCCAATCAGCCCCAGCATTTT.

This chain uses TRBV27 with TRBJ2-7; D possibly corresponds to TRBD1 (5 bases). CDR3 size: 14 residues. V was shortened by 2 bases and J by 7 bases, with 15 bases between the two germline ends. Germline CDR1 and CDR2: MNHEY and SMNVEV (reference sequence). The DNA of the CDR3 is TGTGCCAGCAGTTTACGGCAGGGCCTGGGGGAGCAGTACTTC. This gives the protein CASSLRQGLGEQYF.

The chain recombines TRBV5-5 with TRBJ2-1; D is unresolved. V gave up 1 base and J gave up 7 bases, with 9 bases separating them. CDR1 SGHKS and CDR2 YYEKEE come from the germline V gene (reference sequence). This CDR3 has 13 residues. Here the CDR3 reads CASSLIPANEQFF. The CDR3 DNA is TGTGCCAGCAGCTTGATTCCCGCGAATGAGCAGTTCTTC.

The rearrangement links TRBV4-3 to TRBJ2-2; D might be TRBD1 or TRBD2, each matching 5 bases. Germline V gene sequence: CDR1 LGHNA, CDR2 YSLEER. The germline V and J ends were trimmed by 3 bases and 5 bases, with 16 bases remaining between them. CDR3 size: 16 residues. Written as DNA, the CDR3 is TGCGCCAGCAGCCATCAAGCCGGGACCACTACCGGGGAGCTGTTTTTT. Residues: CASSHQAGTTTGELFF.

The chain joins TRBV4-1 to TRBJ2-7; D might be TRBD2 (6 bases). CDR1 is MGHRA and CDR2 is YSYEKL in the germline V gene. V was pared by 4 bases and J by 3 bases, with 10 bases between. The CDR3 has 13 residues. CDR3 bases: TGCGCCAGCAGCCTCGGGAGAGACTACGAGCAGTACTTC. Translating gives CASSLGRDYEQYF.

The chain joins TRBV7-2 to TRBJ2-5, with 7 bases lining up with TRBD1. The J call could be wrong; TRBJ2-7 is a better fit for the DNA end. The CDR3 consists of 14 residues. The germline CDR1 and CDR2 sequences are SGHTA and FQGNSA. The DNA for the CDR3 is TGTGCCAGCAGCTTAGGGACAGGACCCTACGAGCAGTACTTC. Translated, it gives CASSLGTGPYEQYF.

The gene calls are TRBV7-8 and TRBJ2-7; TRBD1 agrees at 9 bases. Germline loops: CDR1 SGHVS, CDR2 FQNEAQ. The V segment lost 1 base and the J segment 2 bases; nucleotides outside the gene matches: 3. The CDR3 spans 15 residues. The CDR3 protein is CASSLGDRDPYEQYF. CDR3 nucleotide sequence: TGTGCCAGCAGCTTAGGGGACAGGGATCCCTACGAGCAGTACTTC.

The chain has TRBV11-2 and TRBJ2-7; no clear D gene. CDR1 and CDR2 from the germline V gene are SGHAT and FQNNGV. This CDR3 is 13 amino acids long. Trimming pared 6 bases from V and 0 bases from J, leaving 9 bases between. DNA of the CDR3: TGTGCCAGCAGACTCTTAAGCTCCTACGAGCAGTACTTC. Its protein product is CASRLLSSYEQYF.

The CDR3 protein is CASSLAGAAGNTIYF. Written as DNA, the CDR3 is TGTGCCAGCAGCTTAGCCGGGGCGGCTGGAAACACCATATATTTT. The chain recombines TRBV7-2 with TRBJ1-3; possible D gene TRBD1, 5 bases. Trimming took 0 bases from V and 2 from J, leaving 8 bases between them. Germline V gene data show CDR1 as SGHTA and CDR2 as FQGNSA. The CDR3 length is 15 residues. Supplemented by reference TRBV7-2 and TRBJ1-3, the full variable domain reads GAGVSQSPSNKVTEKGKDVELRCDPISGHTALYWYRQSLGQGLEFLIYFQGNSAPDKSGLPSDRFSAERTGGSVSTLTIQRTQQEDSAVYLCASSLAGAAGNTIYFGEGSWLTVV.

The chain combines TRBV11-3 with TRBJ2-6; D is unclear. This CDR3 has 16 amino acids. V was shortened by 5 bases and J by 4 bases, with 15 bases between the two germline ends. Germline values: CDR1 SGHNT, CDR2 YENEEA. CDR3 in amino acids: CASSPGRSGGANVLTF. The CDR3 DNA sequence: TGTGCCAGCAGCCCTGGACGGTCCGGAGGGGCCAACGTCCTGACTTTC.

The V and J genes are TRBV28 and TRBJ1-2; 11 bases match TRBD1. Germline V gene data show CDR1 as MDHEN and CDR2 as SYDVKM. The V gene end was trimmed by 6 bases and the J gene end by 2 bases; junction bases not matched to a gene: 8. CDR3 length: 16 residues. CDR3 protein: CASSYAGQGANYGYTF. CDR3 nucleotide sequence: TGTGCCAGCAGCTATGCTGGACAGGGGGCGAACTATGGCTACACCTTC.

V usage is TRBV7-2 and J usage is TRBJ1-4; 10 nucleotides line up with TRBD1. Germline CDR1 SGHTA, CDR2 FQGNSA. V lost 2 bases, J lost 8 bases, and 5 bases stayed unmatched. The CDR3 runs 15 residues. The CDR3 region is CASSLSGTGEEKLFF. The CDR3 nucleotides are TGTGCCAGCAGCTTAAGCGGGACAGGGGAGGAAAAACTGTTTTTT.

V and J are TRBV7-3 and TRBJ1-1; D is unresolved. The ends were cut back, 1 base at V and 4 bases at J, with 13 bases in the middle. The CDR3 loop spans 15 amino acids. The germline V gene has CDR1 SGHTA and CDR2 FQGTGA. CDR3 residues: CASSLIPQSGTEAFF. The CDR3 DNA reads TGTGCCAGCAGCTTAATCCCCCAATCGGGCACTGAAGCTTTCTTT.

The rearrangement uses TRBV28 and TRBJ1-1; D is undetermined. The V end was cut by 6 bases, the J end by 4 bases, with 9 bases between. The CDR3 covers 12 residues. Germline lookup yields CDR1 MDHEN and CDR2 SYDVKM. The CDR3 DNA is TGTGCCAGCAGATATTGGAGCACTGAAGCTTTCTTT. Its protein product is CASRYWSTEAFF. Variable domain in full (rest from reference TRBV28 and TRBJ1-1): DVKVTQSSRYLVKRTGEKVFLECVQDMDHENMFWYRQDPGLGLRLIYFSYDVKMKEKGDIPEGYSVSREKKERFSLILESASTNQTSMYLCASRYWSTEAFFGQGTRLTVV.

This clone was counted only a few times. The J gene is TRBJ2-7, the V gene TRBV7-9; D uncertain. Looked up from germline, CDR1 is SEHNR and CDR2 is FQNEAQ (reference sequence). CDR3 length: 12 residues. V lost 5 bases to trimming and J lost 4 bases, with 9 bases between them. This chain's CDR3 is CASSPQNYEQYF. CDR3 in DNA: TGTGCCAGCAGCCCCCAAAATTACGAGCAGTACTTC.

This clone was observed a single time. This chain joins TRBV28 and TRBJ1-2; the D is unclear. CDR1 and CDR2 (germline): MDHEN, SYDVKM. This CDR3 comprises 13 residues. The V end was cut by 2 bases, the J end by 4 bases, with 8 bases between. In DNA form, the CDR3 reads TGTGCCAGCAGTTTAATCTCCCCCTATGGCTACACCTTC. Translation: CASSLISPYGYTF.